This T cell receptor beta chain came from a study of blood T cell repertoires in COVID-19. Across the whole study: Sources were T cells, B-cell-depleted T cells, or PBMCs; the material itself was cDNA or gDNA.

Per the study methods: Amplification from reference gene primers served as the basis for estimated nucleated cell counts. Produced via immunoSEQ multiplex PCR; TCRdb's table is partial and in-frame only. The V and J calls and the clone size are those of that table, but D and trimming were determined from the DNA. The sample carries around 220,000 clones, roughly nine tenths recorded once. The germline V gene encodes CDR1 WSHSY and CDR2 SAAADI. V gave up 7 bases and J gave up 2 bases, with 13 bases separating them. This CDR3 is 14 amino acids long. The chain carries TRBV10-2 and TRBJ2-3; D perhaps matches TRBD2 (6 bases). Input material: peripheral blood. The origin of this receptor is a woman between 45 and 65 years old with acute or convalescent COVID-19. DNA of the CDR3: TGCGCCAGCAACCCTAGCGCCTACACAGATACGCAGTATTTT. Translated: CASNPSAYTDTQYF.